This T cell receptor beta chain was captured by sequencing in a study of graft-versus-host responses after intestinal transplantation. Study summary: Multivisceral, liver-intestinal, or isolated intestinal transplants were performed in recipients. Tacrolimus and steroids were given for around 3 years to all recipients after anti-thymocyte globulin induction. Findings and limits, study-wide: Researchers found peak circulating GvH clone levels linked to early post-transplant HvG declines. High graft-versus-host to host-versus-graft clonal ratios were seen in allografts of patients with graft-donor T cell macrochimerism.

Sequenced by immunoSEQ multiplex PCR; TCRdb stores in-frame clones only, minus some. The table records around 30,000 clones, around 92% of them present only once. On this clone: The target antigen is unknown.

Germline V gives CDR1 SGHDT, CDR2 YYEEEE. V lost 5 bases and J lost 2; bases outside the gene matches: 8. The CDR3 is made up of 15 amino acids. The sample here was PBMCs, taken about ten weeks after intestinal transplant. The TCR originated in a human patient who received an intestinal transplant, so some T cells may come from the graft donor. V is TRBV5-6 and J is TRBJ2-7, with 9 positions matching TRBD1. CDR3 nucleotide sequence: TGTGCCAGCAGTCGAGGACAGGGGAGGGCCTACGAGCAGTACTTC. Translated: CASSRGQGRAYEQYF.